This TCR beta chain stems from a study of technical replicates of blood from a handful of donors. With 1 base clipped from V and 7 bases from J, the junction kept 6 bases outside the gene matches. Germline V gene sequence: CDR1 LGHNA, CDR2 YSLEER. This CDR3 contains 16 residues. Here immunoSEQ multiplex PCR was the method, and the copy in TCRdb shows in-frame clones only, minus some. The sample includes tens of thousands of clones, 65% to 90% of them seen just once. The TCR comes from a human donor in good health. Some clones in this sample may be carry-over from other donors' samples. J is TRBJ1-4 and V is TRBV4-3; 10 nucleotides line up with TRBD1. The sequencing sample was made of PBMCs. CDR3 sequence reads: CASSQGDRGFSEKLFF. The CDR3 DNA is TGCGCCAGCAGCCAAGGGGACAGGGGCTTTAGTGAAAAACTGTTTTTT.